The 10 T cell receptor beta chains in this list originate from one sample, sequenced in a study of cytomegalovirus exposure and HLA in healthy donors. Vbeta (60) and Jbeta (13) primers were used in the PCR. Generated by immunoSEQ multiplex PCR, the TCRdb table keeps only in-frame clones and is missing some. The sample includes more than 100,000 clones, approximately 72% of them seen just once. Sample: PBMCs. The receptors shown here come from a man between 18 and 29 years old in good health and CMV-seronegative.

The chain is built from TRBV5-1 and TRBJ2-3, with 14 bases aligning to TRBD2. The CDR3 is 17 amino acids. The ends lost 4 bases at V and 2 bases at J; junction bases unmatched: 6. Germline loops: CDR1 SGHRS, CDR2 YFSETQ. The CDR3 bases are TGCGCCAGCAGCCCTGGGACTAGCGGGGGCCTCACAGATACGCAGTATTTT. This sequence encodes CASSPGTSGGLTDTQYF.

The chain uses TRBV6-5 and TRBJ2-7, with TRBD2 as a possible D gene (6 bases). This CDR3 comprises 12 residues. Germline values: CDR1 MNHEY, CDR2 SVGAGI. V lost 3 bases to trimming and J lost 6 bases, with 9 bases between them. CDR3 protein: CASSYRGGEQYF. DNA of the CDR3: TGTGCCAGCAGTTATAGGGGAGGCGAGCAGTACTTC.

This rearrangement joins TRBV19 to TRBJ2-1, with 10 bases fitting TRBD2. Germline CDR1 is LNHDA and CDR2 is SQIVND (reference sequence). The V gene end was trimmed by 3 bases and the J gene end by 0 bases; junction bases not matched to a gene: 11. The length of the CDR3 is 19 residues. The CDR3 bases are TGTGCCAGTAGTATGTACGCTAGCGGGGGTGGTAGCTCCTACAATGAGCAGTTCTTC. This codes for CASSMYASGGGSSYNEQFF.

About this clone: The junction departs from the called germline gene at one end, perhaps through a read error. The rearrangement uses TRBV27 and TRBJ2-1; D might be TRBD2 (5 bases). The CDR3 length is 12 residues. The germline V gene encodes CDR1 MNHEY and CDR2 SMNVEV (reference sequence). The CDR3 here is CVSSQRRHEQFF. CDR3 sequence (DNA): TGTGTCAGCAGTCAGCGGAGGCATGAGCAGTTCTTC.

This clone was observed a few times. V usage is TRBV6-6 and J usage is TRBJ2-1, with 9 bases identical to TRBD1. The CDR3 contains 15 residues. V was pared by 6 bases and J by 2 bases, with 5 bases of the junction left unmatched. Germline loops: CDR1 MNHNY, CDR2 SVGAGI (reference sequence). The CDR3 coding sequence is TGTGCCAGCAGACCCACAGGGGGCGCCTACAATGAGCAGTTCTTC. Amino acid sequence: CASRPTGGAYNEQFF.

This chain joins TRBV7-2 and TRBJ2-7; a weak D match, TRBD1 (6 bases). This CDR3 has 14 amino acids. Looked up from germline, CDR1 is SGHTA and CDR2 is FQGNSA. Trimming removed 3 bases from V and 3 bases from J, with 12 bases in between. The CDR3 region is CASSLGDTVYEQYF. The CDR3 DNA is TGTGCCAGCAGCTTGGGGGACACCGTCTACGAGCAGTACTTC.

This clone turned up a few times. V usage is TRBV19 and J usage is TRBJ1-2; D ambiguous. V was shortened by 5 bases and J by 8 bases, with 9 bases between the two germline ends. The CDR3 sequence is 11 residues long. CDR1 is LNHDA and CDR2 is SQIVND in the germline V gene (reference sequence). CDR3 sequence: CASSRQLGYTF. For the CDR3, the DNA is TGTGCCAGTAGTCGACAATTGGGCTACACCTTC. The complete variable domain, with remaining parts taken from reference TRBV19 and TRBJ1-2, reads DGGITQSPKYLFRKEGQNVTLSCEQNLNHDAMYWYRQDPGQGLRLIYYSQIVNDFQKGDIAEGYSVSREKKESFPLTVTSAQKNPTAFYLCASSRQLGYTFGSGTRLTVV.

V gene TRBV14 combines with J gene TRBJ2-7; 10 bases agree with TRBD2. The CDR3 sequence is 17 residues long. Germline values: CDR1 SGHDN, CDR2 FVKESK. V shed 4 bases and J 9 bases; nucleotides not matched to a gene: 18. The CDR3, as DNA: TGTGCCAGCAGCCGGCTACAGGGACTAGCGAATTCATTCGGGCAGTACTTC. It specifies CASSRLQGLANSFGQYF.

This sequence joins TRBV5-1 and TRBJ2-5, with D tentatively TRBD2 (6 bases). The germline gives CDR1 SGHRS, CDR2 YFSETQ. Trimming took 7 bases from V and 4 from J, leaving 20 bases between them. There are 15 residues in the CDR3. The CDR3 DNA follows: TGCGCCAGCGCCGAGTTAGGGACTGGGGTAGAGACCCAGTACTTC. It specifies CASAELGTGVETQYF.

This clone turned up a few times. The chain carries TRBV9 and TRBJ2-4; TRBD2 aligns across 11 bases. Looked up from germline, CDR1 is SGDLS and CDR2 is YYNGEE. Losses at the gene ends were 4 bases for V and 8 bases for J; bases not matched to a gene: 5. The CDR3 is 14 amino acids. The CDR3 nucleotides are TGTGCCAGCAGCCTAGCGGGGGGAACGGACATTCAGTACTTC. Translating gives CASSLAGGTDIQYF.